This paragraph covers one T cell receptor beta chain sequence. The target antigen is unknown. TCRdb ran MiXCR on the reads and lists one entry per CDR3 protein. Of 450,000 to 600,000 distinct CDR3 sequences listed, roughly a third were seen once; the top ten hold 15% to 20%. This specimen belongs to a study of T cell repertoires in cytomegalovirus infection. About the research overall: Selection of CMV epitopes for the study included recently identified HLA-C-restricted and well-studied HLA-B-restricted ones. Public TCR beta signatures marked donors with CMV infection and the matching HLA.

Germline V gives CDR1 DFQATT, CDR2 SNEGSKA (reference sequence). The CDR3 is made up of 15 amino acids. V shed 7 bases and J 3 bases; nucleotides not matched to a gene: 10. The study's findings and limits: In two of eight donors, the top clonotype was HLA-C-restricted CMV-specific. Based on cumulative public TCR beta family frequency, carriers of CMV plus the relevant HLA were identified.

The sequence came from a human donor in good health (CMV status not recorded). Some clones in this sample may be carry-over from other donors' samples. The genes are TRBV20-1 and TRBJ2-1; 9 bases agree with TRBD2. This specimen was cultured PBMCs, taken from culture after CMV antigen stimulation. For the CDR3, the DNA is TGCAGTGGGTTGGGGCTAGCGGGAAACTACAATGAGCAGTTCTTC. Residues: CSGLGLAGNYNEQFF.